This TCR beta chain is drawn from a study of monozygotic twins with inflammatory bowel disease. Using the 5' RACE reads, TCRdb records one entry per CDR3 protein without DNA. The specimen's table records fewer than 110,000 distinct CDR3 sequences. Looked up from germline, CDR1 is MNHEY and CDR2 is SVGAGI. The length of the CDR3 is 14 residues. V gene TRBV6-5 combines with J gene TRBJ2-7; the D gene TCRdb calls, TRBD2, cannot be checked with no DNA. This receptor was identified in a human donor with ulcerative colitis or Crohn's disease, or a healthy co-twin of an affected twin (not recorded which). Input material: blood. The CDR3 spells CASSYSLSGEEQYF.